The sample holds many counts of the clone carrying this T cell receptor (beta chain). The antigen is unknown. The data were obtained in a study of molecular identifiers for immune sequencing clone quantification. Study overall: Four of five splits of RNA from about 19,000 or 110,000 naive CD8 cells were sequenced in replicates.

TCRdb re-called the PCR reads with MiXCR, one entry per CDR3 protein. This sample has hundreds of thousands of distinct CDR3 sequences, with around 25% found just once. Germline lookup yields CDR1 DFQATT and CDR2 SNEGSKA (reference sequence). The length of the CDR3 is 13 residues. The ends lost 5 bases at V and 5 bases at J; junction bases unmatched: 6. A CD8+CD4-CCR7+CD45RA+ phenotype served as the sorting definition for naive CD8 T cells. Whole-study results and caveats: Underestimated sizes of highly expanded clones could result from identical TCR molecules that share a barcode. Clones that exceeded 20 RNA copies held over 97% of effector molecules, yet under 1% in naive cells.

The source material was naive CD8+ T cells from blood, with Jurkat cell RNA spiked in. The sample's subset: FACS-sorted CD8+CD4-CCR7+CD45RA+ naive T cells. The V call is TRBV20-1, the J call TRBJ2-5; 9 bases are shared with TRBD1. The receptor was derived from a human donor in good health. Some libraries in this study had Jurkat cell RNA spiked in. DNA for the CDR3: TGCAGTGCTGGAACAGGGGGCAGGGAGACCCAGTACTTC. As protein: CSAGTGGRETQYF.